This T cell receptor (beta chain) came from a study of shared clonotypes between healthy human individuals. CD45RO-negative CD8 cells positively selected for CCR7 made up the naive population, which excluded terminally differentiated effector memory CD45RA+ cells. This table comes from immunoSEQ multiplex PCR, and its TCRdb copy is limited to in-frame clones, with some not included. The sample has 560,000 or so clones; about 96% are singletons. V was cut by 6 bases and J by 7 bases, with 12 bases left in between. Per germline, CDR1 MRHNA and CDR2 SNTAGT. The CDR3 has 12 amino acids. The clonotype originates from a woman in her twenties or thirties in good health. J is TRBJ1-1 and V is TRBV6-4; D is unclear. The specimen was naive CD8+ T cells sorted from blood. CDR3 sequence (DNA): TGTGCCAGCAGGGATTTTGGGAGTGAAGCTTTCTTT. This sequence encodes CASRDFGSEAFF.